The 27 T cell receptor beta chains reported below all come from one sample, sequenced in a study of regulatory T cells in long-lasting Graves disease. Time point reported: newly diagnosed GD, antithyroid drugs for less than 3 months. RNA isolated from PBMCs was used to make the TCR library. Researchers made TCR beta libraries by using iRepertoire HTBI primers and running Arm-PCR on CDR3 regions. TCRdb processed the multiplex PCR reads anew with MiXCR; each CDR3 protein has one entry. The sample records around 330,000 distinct CDR3 sequences, over 15% being singletons. The sequencing here drew on peripheral blood mononuclear cells (PBMCs), taken at new diagnosis, from a patient treated with antithyroid drugs. These receptors all come from a female donor with Graves disease.

The gene calls are TRBV20-1 and TRBJ1-1; the D is unclear. Germline values: CDR1 DFQATT, CDR2 SNEGSKA (reference sequence). The CDR3 length is 13 residues. Trimming removed 2 bases from V and 2 bases from J, with 9 bases in between. The CDR3 bases are TGCAGTGCTAGATCGTCGGGAAACACTGAAGCTTTCTTT. As protein: CSARSSGNTEAFF.

V usage is TRBV20-1 and J usage is TRBJ2-7, with TRBD2 matching 9 bases. V was clipped by 6 bases and J by 3 bases; unmatched bases: 12. Germline V gene lookup returns CDR1 DFQATT and CDR2 SNEGSKA (reference sequence). CDR3 length: 15 residues. The CDR3 sequence is CSARRLAGPHYEQYF. The CDR3 nucleotides read TGCAGTGCCCGTCGGCTAGCGGGACCCCACTACGAGCAGTACTTC.

The rearrangement joins TRBV24-1 to TRBJ1-4; no reliable D call. The germline gives CDR1 KGHDR, CDR2 SFDVKD. V lost 2 bases to trimming and J lost 4 bases, with 7 bases between them. The CDR3 runs to 14 residues. CDR3 coding DNA: TGTGCCACCAGTGATTCCGACGGTAATGAAAAACTGTTTTTT. It is translated as CATSDSDGNEKLFF.

This clonotype turned up a few times. Being one base from a much bigger clone, this may be a read error. The chain employs TRBV6-1 and TRBJ1-2, with D hard to call. Germline CDR1 is MNHNS and CDR2 is SASEGT. The length of the CDR3 is 14 residues. Trimming cost V 7 bases and J 8 bases, with 20 bases left between them. CDR3 in amino acids: CASTAAGGPQGYTF. The CDR3 region has the DNA TGTGCCAGCACGGCGGCAGGTGGGCCGCAAGGCTACACCTTC.

In its sample, this clonotype was seen many times. This chain uses TRBV28 with TRBJ2-5, with 8 bases matching TRBD1. V dropped 5 bases and J dropped 5; count of bases not matched to a gene: 13. Germline V gene sequence: CDR1 MDHEN, CDR2 SYDVKM. This CDR3 has 16 amino acids. CDR3 sequence: CASSPHDRGGGETQYF. Written as DNA, the CDR3 is TGTGCCAGCAGTCCGCATGACAGGGGAGGTGGCGAGACCCAGTACTTC.

This clonotype was counted between two and nine times. This could be a read error, since a much larger clone is one nucleotide away. This sequence joins TRBV6-5 and TRBJ1-5; 12 bases align to TRBD1. This CDR3 spans 20 amino acids. CDR1 and CDR2 (germline): MNHEY, SVGAGI. In nucleotides, the CDR3 is TGTGCCAACAGTTACACCCCCGGGACAGGGGGCTCGGTAGGCAATCAGCCCCAGCATTTT. Translating gives CANSYTPGTGGSVGNQPQHF.

This clonotype was seen repeatedly, ten times or more. V is TRBV11-3 and J is TRBJ2-2, with 9 bases fitting TRBD1. CDR1 is SGHNT, CDR2 YENEEA, per germline. The CDR3 has 20 amino acids. Unmatched junction bases numbered 26, after V lost 5 bases and J lost 10 bases. The CDR3 DNA is TGTGCCAGCAGCGTCACCGGGACAGGGCTTCCTGGGGGATTGCGGAAGGAGCTGTTTTTT. Its protein product is CASSVTGTGLPGGLRKELFF.

The rearrangement uses TRBV5-1 and TRBJ1-2; the D gene is possibly TRBD1 (6 bases). V dropped 5 bases and J dropped 4 bases, with 18 bases sitting between them. The germline gives CDR1 SGHRS, CDR2 YFSETQ. The CDR3 has 15 amino acids. The DNA of the CDR3 is TGCGCCAGCAGGAGAGCTGGGGGCGACGGCTATGGCTACACCTTC. Amino acid sequence: CASRRAGGDGYGYTF.

The table lists this clonotype with many counts. The chain combines TRBV10-2 with TRBJ2-3, with a possible D match to TRBD1 (6 bases). Per germline, CDR1 WSHSY and CDR2 SAAADI. The CDR3 covers 14 residues. Trimming shortened V by 11 bases and J by 4 bases, and 19 bases separated the two germline ends. The CDR3 DNA reads TGCGCCGCAAGTACAGGGATCCCGCCAGATACGCAGTATTTT. This translates into CAASTGIPPDTQYF.

This clonotype showed up just once. Here the CDR3 DNA reads TGTGCCAGTAGTATCCGTTTGGGGAAAGAGACCCAGTACTTC. Protein: CASSIRLGKETQYF. This sequence joins TRBV19 and TRBJ2-5; D not certain. Trimming took 3 bases from V and 3 from J, leaving 11 bases between them. Germline assignment: CDR1 LNHDA and CDR2 SQIVND (reference sequence). This CDR3 is 14 amino acids long.

This clonotype came up a few times. This sequence may be a read error, since a much larger clone differs from it by one base. V gene TRBV28 combines with J gene TRBJ2-7; TRBD1 aligns across 8 bases. V was pared by 2 bases and J by 2 bases, with 8 bases of the junction left unmatched. The CDR3 extends over 16 amino acids. Germline lookup yields CDR1 MDHEN and CDR2 SYDVKM. CDR3 residues: CASSLVRDRTTYEQYF. CDR3 sequence (DNA): TGTGCCAGCAGTTTAGTGCGGGACAGGACTACCTACGAGCAGTACTTC. Full variable domain (rest looked up from reference TRBV28 and TRBJ2-7): DVKVTQSSRYLVKRTGEKVFLECVQDMDHENMFWYRQDPGLGLRLIYFSYDVKMKEKGDIPEGYSVSREKKERFSLILESASTNQTSMYLCASSLVRDRTTYEQYFGPGTRLTVT.

This clonotype was observed many times. The CDR3 DNA sequence: TGCAGTGCTGACAGCGGGAGCTCAGATACGCAGTATTTT. This gives the protein CSADSGSSDTQYF. The V and J genes are TRBV20-1 and TRBJ2-3, with TRBD2 identical over 8 bases. The V gene's germline CDR1 is DFQATT and CDR2 SNEGSKA (reference sequence). The CDR3 loop spans 13 amino acids. V lost 5 bases, J lost 4 bases, and 5 bases stayed unmatched.

This clonotype occurred many times. V is TRBV11-2 and J is TRBJ2-3; tentatively, D is TRBD2 (6 bases). Trimming removed 9 bases at V and 6 bases at J, with 16 bases between. From germline, CDR1 is SGHAT and CDR2 FQNNGV. The CDR3 is made up of 13 amino acids. This chain's CDR3 is CASSSGPRDTQYF. The CDR3 DNA reads TGTGCCAGTAGTAGCGGCCCCAGGGATACGCAGTATTTT.

This clonotype was seen a handful of times. The V gene is TRBV27, the J gene TRBJ1-2; TRBD1 is a possible D gene (5 bases). This CDR3 has 12 residues. V was trimmed by 10 bases and J by 5 bases, leaving 14 bases between them. Germline CDR1 and CDR2: MNHEY and SMNVEV (reference sequence). DNA of the CDR3: TGTGCCACCAAAGGGACCCCATATGGCTACACCTTC. Encoded protein: CATKGTPYGYTF.

This clonotype has more than one count but fewer than ten. The V and J genes are TRBV13 and TRBJ2-2; 12 nucleotides match TRBD2. V trimming: 5 bases; J trimming: 0 bases; junction bases outside the gene matches: 7. Germline V gene data show CDR1 as PRHDT and CDR2 as FYEKMQ (reference sequence). This CDR3 spans 18 amino acids. The CDR3 region is CASSPKLAGGSNTGELFF. DNA for the CDR3: TGTGCCAGCAGCCCGAAACTAGCGGGAGGATCGAACACCGGGGAGCTGTTTTTT.

On this clonotype itself: The junction departs from germline at one end; a sequencing error may be responsible. The rearrangement links TRBV7-8 to TRBJ2-1; TRBD2 aligns across 13 bases. CDR1 SGHVS and CDR2 FQNEAQ come from the germline V gene. The CDR3 totals 17 residues. The CDR3 spells CASSLGLAGGTYDEQFF. CDR3 DNA sequence: TGTGCCAGCAGCTTAGGACTAGCGGGAGGAACCTACGATGAGCAGTTCTTC.

The table lists this clonotype with a few counts. V usage is TRBV29-1 and J usage is TRBJ2-3, with 9 bases fitting TRBD2. The CDR3 spans 13 residues. V lost 8 bases to trimming and J lost 5 bases; unmatched junction nucleotides: 8. Germline V gene sequence: CDR1 SQVTM, CDR2 ANQGSEA. The CDR3 loop reads CSSGLANLDTQYF. CDR3 nucleotides: TGCAGCTCCGGACTAGCGAACCTAGATACGCAGTATTTT.

Ten or more counts support this clonotype. The chain recombines TRBV5-1 with TRBJ2-3; 9 nucleotides align to TRBD1. The CDR3 runs 16 residues. With 4 bases clipped from V and 2 bases from J, the junction kept 8 bases outside the gene matches. The germline CDR1 and CDR2 sequences are SGHRS and YFSETQ. In DNA, the CDR3 is TGCGCCAGCAGCACCTGGACAGGGGCCAACACAGATACGCAGTATTTT. This encodes CASSTWTGANTDTQYF.

The sample holds a few counts of this clonotype. Being one base from a much bigger clone, this may be a read error. This chain uses TRBV28 with TRBJ1-2, with 7 bases fitting TRBD1. V gave up 5 bases and J gave up 5 bases; unmatched junction bases: 11. The CDR3 consists of 15 residues. Germline assignment: CDR1 MDHEN and CDR2 SYDVKM. CDR3 sequence reads: CASSLQTGQAYGYTF. DNA for the CDR3: TGTGCCAGCAGTCTACAGACAGGGCAGGCGTATGGCTACACCTTC.

This clonotype occurred many times. This chain joins TRBV10-3 and TRBJ2-2; D could derive from TRBD1 or TRBD2 (5 bases each). The CDR3 loop spans 19 amino acids. The V gene lost 4 bases and the J gene lost 0 bases, with 21 bases spanning the gap. Per germline, CDR1 ENHRY and CDR2 SYGVKD. This CDR3 reads CAISGPYGDLTANTGELFF. The CDR3 DNA reads TGTGCCATCAGTGGGCCGTACGGGGACCTAACCGCGAACACCGGGGAGCTGTTTTTT.

This clonotype was picked up many times. The chain joins TRBV11-2 to TRBJ2-1; TRBD2 agrees at 7 bases. V lost 6 bases, J lost 7 bases, and 9 bases stayed unmatched. The germline CDR1 and CDR2 sequences are SGHAT and FQNNGV. There are 14 residues in the CDR3. The CDR3 spells CASRGGSPGNEQFF. CDR3 DNA sequence: TGTGCCAGCAGAGGCGGGAGCCCAGGGAATGAGCAGTTCTTC.

The gene calls are TRBV15 and TRBJ2-5, with D tentatively TRBD2 (7 bases). Germline V gene sequence: CDR1 LNHNV, CDR2 YYDKDF (reference sequence). V lost 5 bases and J lost 5, with 18 bases in between. The CDR3 loop spans 15 amino acids. CDR3 DNA: TGTGCCACCAGCCCCGACACAGGGAGGGATGAGACCCAGTACTTC. It specifies CATSPDTGRDETQYF.

Ten or more counts support this clonotype. This chain uses TRBV12-3 or TRBV12-4 with TRBJ2-2; weak D call: TRBD2 (7 bases). V shed 11 bases and J shed 5 bases, with 18 bases lying between them. The CDR3 has 14 amino acids. The chain's CDR3 is CAGRGGVRTGELFF. The CDR3 DNA reads TGTGCCGGCCGAGGGGGGGTTCGGACCGGGGAGCTGTTTTTT.

The chain uses TRBV19 and TRBJ2-5, with D perhaps matching TRBD1 or TRBD2 (6 bases each). Trimming left V 0 bases short and J 6 bases short, with 14 bases between. The length of the CDR3 is 15 residues. The germline CDR1 and CDR2 sequences are LNHDA and SQIVND (reference sequence). This chain's CDR3 is CASSIDGRGRKTQYF. The CDR3 nucleotides read TGTGCCAGTAGTATAGATGGACGGGGGCGAAAGACCCAGTACTTC.

This clonotype came up many times. This chain connects TRBV12-3 or TRBV12-4 to TRBJ2-1; the match to TRBD2 covers 10 bases. The CDR3 has 16 amino acids. The V and J ends lost 3 bases and 5 bases, in that order; junction bases with no gene match: 7. Written as DNA, the CDR3 is TGTGCCAGCAGTTTCTTGGCTAGCGGGAGCAACAATGAGCAGTTCTTC. Translated: CASSFLASGSNNEQFF.

This clonotype was picked up many times. The V call is TRBV11-3, the J call TRBJ2-1, with TRBD2 matching 10 bases. The trim removed 1 base at V and 0 bases at J, leaving 0 bases unmatched. Per germline, CDR1 SGHNT and CDR2 YENEEA. This CDR3 region has 16 residues. Here the CDR3 reads CASSLASGSSYNEQFF. DNA of the CDR3: TGTGCCAGCAGCTTAGCTAGCGGGAGCTCCTACAATGAGCAGTTCTTC.

This clonotype was found many times. V and J are TRBV19 and TRBJ1-5, with 11 nucleotides matching TRBD1. Germline CDR1 reads LNHDA; CDR2 reads SQIVND (reference sequence). The junction had 8 bases not matched to a gene; V was cut back by 4 bases and J by 6 bases. The CDR3 loop spans 16 amino acids. The chain's CDR3 is CASSTGTGGIGQPQHF. DNA for the CDR3: TGTGCCAGTAGTACCGGGACAGGGGGAATTGGTCAGCCCCAGCATTTT.